These T cell receptor beta chains were read from a single sample in a study of T cell changes during pregnancy in multiple sclerosis. The repertoire was sequenced with immunoSEQ multiplex PCR; TCRdb's copy has only in-frame clones and lacks some. The repertoire holds about 68,000 clones, with less than 95% as singletons. The specimen was peripheral blood, collected in the third trimester of pregnancy. These receptors were obtained from a female donor with multiple sclerosis, enrolled in a pregnancy study. Both conserved end residues are part of each CDR3. The order of the fields is V gene, J gene, D gene, clone size, CDR3 protein, CDR3 DNA. D genes are given only for firm matches. Clone size is shown for a subset of rows, as once, few, many or a class of expanded clone.

TRBV19	TRBJ1-6	TRBD1	-	CASSIPTGGYNSPLHF	TGTGCCAGTAGTATCCCGACAGGGGGATATAATTCACCCCTCCACTTT
TRBV7-2	TRBJ2-1	TRBD2	-	CASSGTLAGRLGEQFF	TGTGCCAGCAGCGGGACGCTAGCGGGTCGGTTGGGTGAGCAGTTCTTC
TRBV14	TRBJ1-1	-	-	CASKVSGGAEAFF	TGTGCCAGCAAAGTATCGGGGGGAGCTGAAGCTTTCTTT
TRBV19	TRBJ1-1	TRBD1	once	CASRGQGLGAAFF	TGTGCCAGTAGGGGACAGGGACTTGGGGCAGCTTTCTTT
TRBV7-9	TRBJ2-5	TRBD2	-	CASSLDRKRTSDIQETQYF	TGTGCCAGCAGCTTAGACCGGAAAAGGACTAGCGATATCCAAGAGACCCAGTACTTC
TRBV10-3	TRBJ2-1	TRBD2	-	CATTGGSYNEQFF	TGTGCCACCACGGGGGGTTCCTACAATGAGCAGTTCTTC
TRBV7-9	TRBJ2-3	-	few	CASSLSTAVDTDTQYF	TGTGCCAGCAGCTTATCAACAGCGGTGGACACAGATACGCAGTATTTT
TRBV5-6	TRBJ2-2	-	-	CASSFREGGELFF	TGTGCCAGCAGCTTCCGGGAAGGCGGGGAGCTGTTTTTT
TRBV7-9	TRBJ2-1	TRBD2	-	CASSHTSGATNNEQFF	TGTGCCAGCAGCCATACGAGCGGGGCAACAAACAATGAGCAGTTCTTC
TRBV5-4	TRBJ2-7	-	-	CASSSAIEQYF	TGTGCCAGCAGTTCTGCTATCGAGCAGTACTTC
TRBV19	TRBJ2-7	TRBD1	-	CASSIYGTGGYEQYF	TGTGCCAGTAGTATATACGGGACAGGGGGTTACGAGCAGTACTTC
TRBV19	TRBJ1-1	-	-	CASRIQGRGTEAFF	TGTGCCAGTAGGATACAGGGAAGGGGCACTGAAGCTTTCTTT
TRBV30	TRBJ2-3	-	-	CAWRVRIASTDTQYF	TGTGCCTGGAGGGTCCGAATAGCGAGCACAGATACGCAGTATTTT
TRBV30	TRBJ2-7	-	-	CAWEAAGVSYEQYF	TGTGCCTGGGAGGCCGCAGGGGTCTCCTACGAGCAGTACTTC
TRBV6-6	TRBJ1-5	-	few	CASSYLNQPQHF	TGTGCCAGCAGTTACCTAAATCAGCCCCAGCATTTT
TRBV7-6	TRBJ2-1	TRBD1	-	CASSLEQGWNEQFF	TGTGCCAGCAGCTTAGAACAGGGGTGGAATGAGCAGTTCTTC
TRBV5-6	TRBJ1-6	-	-	CASSLDPGRWNSPLHF	TGTGCCAGCAGCTTGGATCCGGGGAGGTGGAATTCACCCCTCCACTTT
TRBV7-6	TRBJ2-7	TRBD2	once	CASSFGAGDEQYF	TGTGCCAGCAGCTTTGGTGCGGGGGACGAGCAGTACTTC
TRBV5-4	TRBJ2-7	TRBD1	-	CASSSDRNYEQYF	TGTGCCAGCAGCTCGGACAGGAATTACGAGCAGTACTTC
TRBV27	TRBJ1-1	-	-	CASSGGGDTEAFF	TGTGCCAGCAGCGGGGGGGGAGACACTGAAGCTTTCTTT
TRBV6-5	TRBJ2-3	TRBD1	once	CASSNRGNTDTQYF	TGTGCCAGCAGTAACAGGGGGAATACAGATACGCAGTATTTT
TRBV6-1	TRBJ2-3	-	-	CASSGRGRVSTDTQYF	TGTGCCAGCAGTGGGAGGGGGCGCGTGAGCACAGATACGCAGTATTTT
TRBV7-2	TRBJ1-6	TRBD1	once	CASSLQGADSPLHF	TGTGCCAGCAGCTTACAGGGGGCAGATTCACCCCTCCACTTT
TRBV27	TRBJ2-7	-	-	CASSLSVSGTYEQYF	TGTGCCAGCAGTTTATCGGTGAGCGGAACCTACGAGCAGTACTTC
TRBV7-3	TRBJ2-5	-	-	CASSPTGAGLETQYF	TGTGCCAGCAGCCCCACCGGCGCGGGGCTTGAGACCCAGTACTTC
TRBV18	TRBJ2-7	-	once	CASSPPARYSYEQYF	TGTGCCAGCTCACCACCAGCTAGGTATTCCTACGAGCAGTACTTC
TRBV7-6	TRBJ2-7	TRBD1	-	CASSQGTGNYEQYF	TGTGCCAGCAGCCAAGGGACAGGGAACTACGAGCAGTACTTC
TRBV5-1	TRBJ1-3	-	-	CASSLEGVRSGNTIYF	TGCGCCAGCAGCTTGGAAGGGGTCCGCTCTGGAAACACCATATATTTT
TRBV6-1	TRBJ2-7	-	-	CASSELMGANTYEQYF	TGTGCCAGCAGTGAACTGATGGGAGCTAATACCTACGAGCAGTACTTC
TRBV4-2	TRBJ1-1	TRBD1	once	CASSQDSGTGNTEAFF	TGTGCCAGCAGCCAAGATTCCGGGACAGGGAACACTGAAGCTTTCTTT
TRBV5-1	TRBJ2-6	TRBD1	-	CASSWTGMRGANVLTF	TGCGCCAGCAGCTGGACAGGGATGAGAGGGGCCAACGTCCTGACTTTC
TRBV4-2	TRBJ1-2	TRBD1	-	CASSPSGGYYGYTF	TGTGCCAGCAGCCCTTCAGGGGGCTACTATGGCTACACCTTC
TRBV30	TRBJ1-2	-	-	CAWSVGRRRGYTF	TGTGCCTGGAGTGTGGGCCGTAGGCGCGGCTACACCTTC
TRBV4-2	TRBJ2-3	-	-	CASSPAAGRTDTQYF	TGTGCCAGCAGCCCCGCCGCGGGACGAACAGATACGCAGTATTTT
TRBV10-1	TRBJ2-1	TRBD2	-	CASGYSGAYNEQFF	TGCGCCAGCGGATATAGCGGGGCCTACAATGAGCAGTTCTTC
TRBV5-6	TRBJ1-2	-	-	CASRPGLEYGYTF	TGTGCCAGCAGACCAGGGTTAGAATATGGCTACACCTTC
TRBV5-5	TRBJ1-5	TRBD1	-	CASSHGTADQPQHF	TGTGCCAGCAGCCACGGGACAGCAGATCAGCCCCAGCATTTT
TRBV7-6	TRBJ1-3	-	-	CASLEGNTIYF	TGTGCCAGCCTAGAAGGAAACACCATATATTTT
TRBV10-3	TRBJ2-1	-	few	CAISAGSGYNEQFF	TGTGCCATCAGTGCGGGTAGCGGCTACAATGAGCAGTTCTTC
TRBV15	TRBJ2-1	TRBD1	-	CATSRDRGRLSSYNEQFF	TGTGCCACCAGCAGGGACAGGGGGCGACTGAGCTCCTACAATGAGCAGTTCTTC
TRBV30	TRBJ2-3	-	-	CAWTPSTDTQYF	TGTGCCTGGACCCCTAGCACAGATACGCAGTATTTT